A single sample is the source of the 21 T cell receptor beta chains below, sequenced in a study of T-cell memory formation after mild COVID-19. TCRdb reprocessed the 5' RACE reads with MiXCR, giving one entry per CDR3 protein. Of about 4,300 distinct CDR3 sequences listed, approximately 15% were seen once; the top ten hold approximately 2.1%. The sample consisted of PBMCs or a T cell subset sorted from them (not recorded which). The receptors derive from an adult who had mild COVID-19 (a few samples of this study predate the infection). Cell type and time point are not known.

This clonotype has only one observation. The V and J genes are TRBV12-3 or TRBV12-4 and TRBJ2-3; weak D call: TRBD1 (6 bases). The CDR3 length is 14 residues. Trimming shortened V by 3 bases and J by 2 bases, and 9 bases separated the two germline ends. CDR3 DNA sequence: TGTGCCAGCAGTTTGGCAGGGGTCACAGATACGCAGTATTTT. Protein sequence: CASSLAGVTDTQYF.

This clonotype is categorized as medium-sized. CDR3 nucleotides: TGTGCCAGCAGGGGGACAAGGAACACTGAAGCTTTCTTT. Encoded protein: CASRGTRNTEAFF. The V call is TRBV11-2, the J call TRBJ1-1, with D maybe TRBD1 (6 bases). Germline-derived CDR1 and CDR2 are SGHAT and FQNNGV. The CDR3 is 13 residues long. V lost 6 bases and J 1 base, leaving 9 bases between the germline ends.

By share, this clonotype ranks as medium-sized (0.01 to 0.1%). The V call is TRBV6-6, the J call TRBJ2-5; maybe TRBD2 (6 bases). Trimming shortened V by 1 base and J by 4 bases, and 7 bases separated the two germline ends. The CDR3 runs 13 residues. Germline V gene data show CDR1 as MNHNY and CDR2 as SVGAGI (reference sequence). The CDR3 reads CASSYFGRETQYF. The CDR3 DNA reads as TGTGCCAGCAGTTACTTCGGGAGAGAGACCCAGTACTTC.

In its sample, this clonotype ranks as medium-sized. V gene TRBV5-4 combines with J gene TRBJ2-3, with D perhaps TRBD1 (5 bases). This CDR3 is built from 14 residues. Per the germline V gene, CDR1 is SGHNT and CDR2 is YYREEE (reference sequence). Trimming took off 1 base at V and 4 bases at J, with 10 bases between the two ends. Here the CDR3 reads CASSLLGPADTQYF. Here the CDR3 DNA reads TGTGCCAGCAGCTTGCTGGGGCCGGCAGATACGCAGTATTTT. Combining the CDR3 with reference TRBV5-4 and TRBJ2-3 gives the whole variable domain ETGVTQSPTHLIKTRGQQVTLRCSSQSGHNTVSWYQQALGQGPQFIFQYYREEENGRGNFPPRFSGLQFPNYSSELNVNALELDDSALYLCASSLLGPADTQYFGPGTRLTVL.

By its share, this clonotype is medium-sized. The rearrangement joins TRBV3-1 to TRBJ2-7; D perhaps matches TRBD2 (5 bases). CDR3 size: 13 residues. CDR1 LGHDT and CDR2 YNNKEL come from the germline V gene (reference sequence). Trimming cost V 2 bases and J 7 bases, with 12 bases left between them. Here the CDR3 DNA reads TGTGCCAGCAGCCAATTGACGAGGGAGGAGCAGTACTTC. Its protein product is CASSQLTREEQYF.

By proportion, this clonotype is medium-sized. CDR3 region: CASRRPNTGELFF. The CDR3 region has the DNA TGTGCCAGCAGACGACCTAACACCGGGGAGCTGTTTTTT. The V gene is TRBV7-2, the J gene TRBJ2-2; D remains unclear. V was trimmed by 6 bases and J by 2 bases, leaving 7 bases between them. CDR3 length: 13 amino acids. Per germline, CDR1 SGHTA and CDR2 FQGNSA.

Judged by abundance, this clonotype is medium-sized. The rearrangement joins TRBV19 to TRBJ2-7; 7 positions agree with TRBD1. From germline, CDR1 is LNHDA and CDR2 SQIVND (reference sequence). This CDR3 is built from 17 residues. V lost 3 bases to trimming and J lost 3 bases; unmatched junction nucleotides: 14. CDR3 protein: CASSIPQGVPPFYEQYV. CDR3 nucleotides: TGTGCCAGTAGTATCCCCCAGGGGGTCCCCCCTTTCTACGAGCAGTACGTC.

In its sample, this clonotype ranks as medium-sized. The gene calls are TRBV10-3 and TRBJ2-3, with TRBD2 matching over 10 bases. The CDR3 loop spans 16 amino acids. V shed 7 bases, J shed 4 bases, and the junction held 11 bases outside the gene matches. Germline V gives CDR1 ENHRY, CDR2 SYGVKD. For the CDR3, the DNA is TGTGCCATCACCCCCACCGGGACTAGCGCCCCAGATACGCAGTATTTT. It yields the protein CAITPTGTSAPDTQYF.

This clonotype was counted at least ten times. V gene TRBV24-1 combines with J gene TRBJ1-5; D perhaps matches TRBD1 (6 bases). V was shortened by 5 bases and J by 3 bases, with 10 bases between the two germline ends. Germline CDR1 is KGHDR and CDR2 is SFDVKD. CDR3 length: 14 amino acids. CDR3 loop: CATSGGQLNQPQHF. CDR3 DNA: TGTGCCACCAGTGGCGGACAGCTCAATCAGCCCCAGCATTTT.

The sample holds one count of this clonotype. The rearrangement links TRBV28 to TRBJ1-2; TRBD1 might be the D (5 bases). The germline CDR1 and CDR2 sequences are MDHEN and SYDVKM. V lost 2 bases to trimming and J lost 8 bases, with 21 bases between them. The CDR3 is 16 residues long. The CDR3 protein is CASSLGAYSSMRGYTF. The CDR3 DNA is TGTGCCAGCAGTTTAGGGGCTTATTCTTCAATGAGGGGCTACACCTTC.

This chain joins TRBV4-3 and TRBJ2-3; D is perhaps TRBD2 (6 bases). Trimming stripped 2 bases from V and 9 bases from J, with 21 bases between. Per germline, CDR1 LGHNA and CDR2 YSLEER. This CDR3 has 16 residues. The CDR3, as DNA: TGCGCCAGCAGCCAACAAGTGGGAGGTACCCGCGGAACGCAGTATTTT. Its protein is CASSQQVGGTRGTQYF.

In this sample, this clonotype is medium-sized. As DNA, the CDR3 is TGCACCAGCACGGGGGGACTCTATCGCACAGATACGCAGTATTTT. Translation gives CTSTGGLYRTDTQYF. The J gene is TRBJ2-3, the V gene TRBV1; the table's D call of TRBD2 was not tested on the DNA. TRBV1 is described as a pseudogene. This CDR3 contains 15 residues.

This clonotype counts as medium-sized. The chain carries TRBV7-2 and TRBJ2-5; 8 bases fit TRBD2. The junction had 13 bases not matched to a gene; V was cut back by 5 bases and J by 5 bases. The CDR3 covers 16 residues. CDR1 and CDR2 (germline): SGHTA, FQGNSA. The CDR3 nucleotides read TGTGCCAGCAGCCTAGGGGGTTTGAGCGGGGGTGAGACCCAGTACTTC. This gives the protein CASSLGGLSGGETQYF.

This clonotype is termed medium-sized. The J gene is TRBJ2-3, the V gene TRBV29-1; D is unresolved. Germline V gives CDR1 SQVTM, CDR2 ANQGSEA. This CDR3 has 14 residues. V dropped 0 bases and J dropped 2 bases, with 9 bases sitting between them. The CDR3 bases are TGCAGCGTTGAAGATCTCTACTTCACAGATACGCAGTATTTT. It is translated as CSVEDLYFTDTQYF.

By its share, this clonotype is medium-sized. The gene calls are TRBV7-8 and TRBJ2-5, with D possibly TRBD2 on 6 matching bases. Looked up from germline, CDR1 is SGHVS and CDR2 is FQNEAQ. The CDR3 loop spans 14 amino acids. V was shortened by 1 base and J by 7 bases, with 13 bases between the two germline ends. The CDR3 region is CASSLDFLGGTQYF. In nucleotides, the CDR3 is TGTGCCAGCAGCTTAGACTTCCTCGGGGGGACCCAGTACTTC.

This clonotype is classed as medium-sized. The CDR3 here is CASSLVGNSYEQYF. The CDR3 DNA reads TGTGCCAGCAGCTTGGTTGGAAACTCCTACGAGCAGTACTTC. The V call is TRBV5-4, the J call TRBJ2-7; no reliable D call. Germline lookup yields CDR1 SGHNT and CDR2 YYREEE (reference sequence). The CDR3 covers 14 residues. V was cut by 0 bases and J by 0 bases, with 7 bases left in between.

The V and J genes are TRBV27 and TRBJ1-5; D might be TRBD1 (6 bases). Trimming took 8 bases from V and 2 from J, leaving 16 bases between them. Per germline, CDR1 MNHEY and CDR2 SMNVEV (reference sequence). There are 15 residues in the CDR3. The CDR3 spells CASEPARGGNQPQHF. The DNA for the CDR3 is TGTGCCAGCGAGCCGGCCAGGGGAGGCAATCAGCCCCAGCATTTT.

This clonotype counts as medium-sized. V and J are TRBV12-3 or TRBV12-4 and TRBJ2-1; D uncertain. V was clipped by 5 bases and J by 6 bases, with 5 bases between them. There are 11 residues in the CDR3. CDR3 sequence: CASSHANEQFF. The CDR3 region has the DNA TGTGCCAGCAGTCATGCCAATGAGCAGTTCTTC.

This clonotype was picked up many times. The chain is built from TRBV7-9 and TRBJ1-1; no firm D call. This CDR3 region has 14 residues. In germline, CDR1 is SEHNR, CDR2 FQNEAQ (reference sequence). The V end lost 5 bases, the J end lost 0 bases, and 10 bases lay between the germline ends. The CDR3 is CASSPHVMNTEAFF. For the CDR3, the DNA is TGTGCCAGCAGCCCACATGTCATGAACACTGAAGCTTTCTTT.

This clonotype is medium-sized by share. The CDR3 sequence is CASNPGTGAYEQYF. CDR3 sequence (DNA): TGTGCCAGTAATCCCGGGACAGGGGCCTACGAGCAGTACTTC. The chain recombines TRBV19 with TRBJ2-7, with TRBD1 matching over 10 bases. J lost 2 bases, V lost 7 bases, and 5 bases had no gene match. This CDR3 has 14 amino acids. Germline V gene lookup returns CDR1 LNHDA and CDR2 SQIVND (reference sequence).

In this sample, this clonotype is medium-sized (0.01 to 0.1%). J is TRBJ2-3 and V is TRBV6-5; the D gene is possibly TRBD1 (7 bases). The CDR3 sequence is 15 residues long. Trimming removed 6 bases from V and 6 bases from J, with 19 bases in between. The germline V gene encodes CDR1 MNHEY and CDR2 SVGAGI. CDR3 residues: CASSPGTLGGDTQYF. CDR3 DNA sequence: TGTGCCAGCAGCCCCGGGACTTTAGGGGGCGATACGCAGTATTTT.